This T cell receptor beta chain appears in the sequencing data of a study of regulatory T cells in long-lasting Graves disease. TCR beta libraries were built with iRepertoire HTBI primers and Arm-PCR of CDR3 regions. TCRdb itself ran the multiplex PCR reads through MiXCR, one entry per CDR3 protein. The table has 200,000 to 250,000 distinct CDR3 sequences, roughly a fifth seen once. This CDR3 has 17 residues. V gave up 1 base and J gave up 1 base, with 17 bases separating them. Per the germline V gene, CDR1 is LGHDT and CDR2 is YNNKEL (reference sequence). Time point: newly diagnosed GD, antithyroid drugs for less than 3 months. PBMC-extracted RNA yielded the TCR library. A note on this clonotype: Antigen specificity is unknown.

General study findings and limits: Persistent Graves' patients showed less TCR diversity than newly diagnosed patients showed. Persistent disease showed a preference for TRBV28, TRBJ1-2 and TRBJ2-5.

These data also formed part of another study, on T cells in Graves' hyperthyroidism and ophthalmopathy. This second study notes: In blood, most of the thyroid clonotypes expanded above 0.001 were also present.

The TCR sequence derives from a woman between 25 and 40 years old with Graves disease. The chain has TRBV3-1 and TRBJ2-7, with D possibly being TRBD1 or TRBD2 (5 bases each). The source was peripheral blood mononuclear cells (PBMCs), collected at new diagnosis, from a patient treated with antithyroid drugs. CDR3 DNA: TGTGCCAGCAGCCAAGGAGGGGTAACGCCCCAATCCTACGAGCAGTACTTC. Residues: CASSQGGVTPQSYEQYF.